Below are 10 T cell receptor beta chains sequenced from a single sample in a study of T cell changes during pregnancy in multiple sclerosis. The method was immunoSEQ multiplex PCR; TCRdb's version includes in-frame clones alone and lacks a portion of them. The profile shows tens of thousands of clones, over 80% of them singletons. The specimen was CD8+ T cells from peripheral blood mononuclear cells, collected in the third trimester of pregnancy. These receptors were collected from a female donor in good health, enrolled as a control in a pregnancy study.

The CDR3 coding sequence is TGCAGTGCGTCCGTTGACTATGGCTACACCTTC. As protein: CSASVDYGYTF. The V gene is TRBV20-1, the J gene TRBJ1-2; D gene unclear. CDR1 is DFQATT and CDR2 is SNEGSKA in the germline V gene (reference sequence). The length of the CDR3 is 11 residues. Trimming cost V 6 bases and J 3 bases, with 8 bases left between them.

This chain connects TRBV27 to TRBJ2-2; D is unclear. The CDR3 totals 14 residues. V lost 4 bases and J 0 bases, leaving 6 bases between the germline ends. CDR1 MNHEY and CDR2 SMNVEV come from the germline V gene (reference sequence). The CDR3 DNA follows: TGTGCCAGCAGTTCCGCGGCGAACACCGGGGAGCTGTTTTTT. Encoded protein: CASSSAANTGELFF.

The chain employs TRBV6-4 and TRBJ2-7; 9 nucleotides match TRBD2. The CDR3 contains 16 residues. Looked up from germline, CDR1 is MRHNA and CDR2 is SNTAGT. The V gene end was trimmed by 7 bases and the J gene end by 1 base; junction bases not matched to a gene: 11. Here the CDR3 DNA reads TGTGCCAGCACCAACGAGCGGGGGGTCCTTTCCTACGAGCAGTACTTC. It specifies CASTNERGVLSYEQYF.

This clone was detected only once. The rearrangement joins TRBV14 to TRBJ2-7; TRBD1 is a possible D gene (6 bases). Trimming stripped 4 bases from V and 3 bases from J, with 16 bases between. The CDR3 sequence is 15 residues long. The V gene's germline CDR1 is SGHDN and CDR2 FVKESK. The CDR3, as DNA: TGTGCCAGCAGCCCCAATGCAGGGGACGACTACGAGCAGTACTTC. Protein product: CASSPNAGDDYEQYF.

V gene TRBV7-9 combines with J gene TRBJ2-5; D call uncertain. With 4 bases removed from V and 5 bases from J, the gap between germline ends came to 14 bases. CDR1 SEHNR and CDR2 FQNEAQ come from the germline V gene (reference sequence). The CDR3 spans 14 residues. CDR3 DNA sequence: TGTGCCAGCAGCTCCCCCGAATACTCCGAGACCCAGTACTTC. This translates into CASSSPEYSETQYF. Using reference TRBV7-9 and TRBJ2-5 for the parts outside the CDR3, the full variable domain is DTGVSQNPRHKITKRGQNVTFRCDPISEHNRLYWYRQTLGQGPEFLTYFQNEAQLEKSRLLSDRFSAERPKGSFSTLEIQRTEQGDSAMYLCASSSPEYSETQYFGPGTRLLVL.

The genes are TRBV6-1 and TRBJ2-3; D possibly corresponds to TRBD1 (6 bases). The CDR3 has 11 amino acids. The germline V gene has CDR1 MNHNS and CDR2 SASEGT. Trimming removed 8 bases at V and 5 bases at J, with 8 bases between. The CDR3 coding sequence is TGTGCCAGCGCACAGGGAGATACGCAGTATTTT. This sequence encodes CASAQGDTQYF.

V and J are TRBV27 and TRBJ1-2, with 8 bases aligning to TRBD1. J was trimmed by 8 bases and V by 6 bases; bases with no gene match: 8. CDR1 and CDR2 (germline): MNHEY, SMNVEV (reference sequence). This CDR3 region has 13 residues. The CDR3: CASRTGQGLGYTF. The CDR3 DNA follows: TGTGCCAGCAGGACTGGACAGGGTTTGGGCTACACCTTC.

The chain combines TRBV9 with TRBJ1-5, with D possibly being TRBD1 (6 bases). Trimming shortened V by 7 bases and J by 2 bases, and 10 bases separated the two germline ends. Germline CDR1 and CDR2: SGDLS and YYNGEE. The CDR3 loop spans 13 amino acids. DNA of the CDR3: TGTGCCAGCGGGGGGGCAGGCAATCAGCCCCAGCATTTT. Translation gives CASGGAGNQPQHF.

The rearrangement joins TRBV4-1 to TRBJ1-2, with D unresolved. V was shortened by 0 bases and J by 8 bases, with 4 bases between the two germline ends. The V gene's germline CDR1 is MGHRA and CDR2 YSYEKL. CDR3 length: 11 residues. The CDR3 coding sequence is TGCGCCAGCAGCCAAGATCGGGGCTACACCTTC. Translated, it gives CASSQDRGYTF.

This chain connects TRBV30 to TRBJ1-2; TRBD1 is a possible D gene (6 bases). The germline gives CDR1 GTSNPN, CDR2 SVGIG (reference sequence). The germline V and J ends were trimmed by 0 bases and 3 bases, with 11 bases remaining between them. The CDR3 has 14 residues. This chain's CDR3 is CAWSVGGGDYGYTF. The CDR3 DNA follows: TGTGCCTGGAGTGTAGGGGGGGGAGACTATGGCTACACCTTC.